The entry below describes one T cell receptor beta chain. Its antigen is unidentified. The data originate from a study of blood T cells in healthy people across ages. Study results and caveats: Observed TCR beta diversity per million T cells went down as age went up. This fall followed a roughly linear course with age.

It was with a sample-barcoded 5' primer and a J-beta primer mix that a second PCR of about 6 to 12 cycles was run. The authors tagged each cDNA molecule using a template-switch adaptor with 12 random nucleotides. A minimum of 2.5 million CDR3-containing paired-end reads was obtained for each sample. TCRdb independently ran MiXCR on the 5' RACE reads; one entry per CDR3 protein. The sample records 1.6 million or so distinct CDR3 sequences, almost 35% being singletons. Sequencing used blood. The TCR was taken from a woman aged 30 to 39 in good health.

The CDR3 DNA reads as TGTGCCAGCAGCCGGCTATCCGGGACAGGGAACTACGAGCAGTACTTC. This translates into CASSRLSGTGNYEQYF. The rearrangement uses TRBV3-1 and TRBJ2-5, with 9 bases aligning to TRBD1. The J call is uncertain, as TRBJ2-7 better fits the DNA end. Germline V CDR1 and CDR2: LGHDT, YNNKEL (reference sequence). CDR3 length: 16 residues.